The source of this T cell receptor beta chain is a study of blood T cell repertoires in COVID-19. Study overall: From the United States, Italy and Spain came samples of acute and convalescent COVID-19. PBMCs, B-cell-depleted T cells, or T cells were the source of the cDNA or gDNA that made up the material.

Note on this clone: This specimen includes other DNA sequences encoding the same CDR3.

Original processing methods: Amplification with reference gene primers provided the estimates of nucleated cell counts. The repertoire was sequenced with immunoSEQ multiplex PCR; TCRdb's copy has only in-frame clones and lacks some. V and J calls plus clone size are reproduced from that table; the DNA served to infer D and trimming. The sample carries some 300,000 clones, more than 85% recorded once. Germline V gives CDR1 SGHVS, CDR2 FQNEAQ. The CDR3 covers 15 residues. The ends lost 5 bases at V and 5 bases at J; junction bases unmatched: 8. The source is a woman aged 25-40 years who had recovered from COVID-19. The sample taken for sequencing was PBMCs or T cells enriched from blood (not recorded which). V gene TRBV7-8 combines with J gene TRBJ1-4, with TRBD1 matching 7 bases. The CDR3 is CASSPRTGANEKLFF. In nucleotides, the CDR3 is TGTGCCAGCAGCCCAAGGACAGGTGCAAATGAAAAACTGTTTTTT.